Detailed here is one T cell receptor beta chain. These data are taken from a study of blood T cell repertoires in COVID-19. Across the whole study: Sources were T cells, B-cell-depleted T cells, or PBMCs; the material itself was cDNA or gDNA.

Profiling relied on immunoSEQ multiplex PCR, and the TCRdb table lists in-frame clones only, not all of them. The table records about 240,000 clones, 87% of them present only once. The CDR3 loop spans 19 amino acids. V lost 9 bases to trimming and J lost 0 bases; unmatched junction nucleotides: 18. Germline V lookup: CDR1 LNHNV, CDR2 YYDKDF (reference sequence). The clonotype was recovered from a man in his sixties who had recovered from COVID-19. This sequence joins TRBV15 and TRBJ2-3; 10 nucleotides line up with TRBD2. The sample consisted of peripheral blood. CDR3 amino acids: CATREDLAGEDSSTDTQYF. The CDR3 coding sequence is TGTGCCACGAGAGAAGACCTAGCGGGGGAAGACAGTAGCACAGATACGCAGTATTTT.